Below, 21 T cell receptor beta chains from the same sample are listed, as sequenced in a study of blood T cell repertoires in COVID-19. Assay used: immunoSEQ multiplex PCR; TCRdb lists only in-frame clones, some missing. The top ten clones hold around 9.5% of a sample with 180,000 or so clones, about 85% of them seen once. The sample was peripheral blood. These receptors all stem from a woman of 80 years or more with acute or convalescent COVID-19.

The V call is TRBV5-1, the J call TRBJ2-7; TRBD2 aligns across 10 bases. The trim removed 4 bases at V and 0 bases at J, leaving 4 bases unmatched. There are 15 residues in the CDR3. CDR1 is SGHRS, CDR2 YFSETQ, per germline. The CDR3 protein is CASSTGLADSYEQYF. CDR3 nucleotides: TGCGCCAGCAGCACCGGACTAGCGGACTCCTACGAGCAGTACTTC.

DNA of the CDR3: TGTGCCAGCAGTAAAAACTCCGGGACAGGGGGGACCGGGGAGCTGTTTTTT. Its translation is CASSKNSGTGGTGELFF. This chain joins TRBV2 and TRBJ2-2; 11 nucleotides match TRBD1. The CDR3 has 17 amino acids. V was clipped by 5 bases and J by 5 bases; unmatched bases: 10. The V gene's germline CDR1 is SNHLY and CDR2 FYNNEI.

The rearrangement joins TRBV5-1 to TRBJ1-5; 8 bases align to TRBD1. Germline trimming cut 0 bases from V and 6 bases from J; bases unmatched to any gene: 8. The CDR3 contains 16 residues. Per germline, CDR1 SGHRS and CDR2 YFSETQ. This CDR3 is CASSLVPRGQGQPQHF. CDR3 bases: TGCGCCAGCAGCTTGGTACCCAGGGGGCAGGGTCAGCCCCAGCATTTT.

This rearrangement joins TRBV7-2 to TRBJ1-6; D not certain. CDR3 length equals 16 residues. V was shortened by 3 bases and J by 0 bases, with 9 bases between the two germline ends. CDR1 is SGHTA, CDR2 FQGNSA, per germline. CDR3 DNA sequence: TGTGCCAGCAGCTTCACGCAGGCCTCCTATAATTCACCCCTCCACTTT. Protein sequence: CASSFTQASYNSPLHF.

This chain connects TRBV6-2 or TRBV6-3 to TRBJ2-7; D unclear. Germline V CDR1 and CDR2: MNHEY, SVGEGT. The CDR3 spans 15 residues. Trimming stripped 4 bases from V and 2 bases from J, with 15 bases between. In nucleotides, the CDR3 is TGTGCCAGCAGTTTCCGACACATCGATACCTACGAGCAGTACTTC. Translating gives CASSFRHIDTYEQYF.

The chain has TRBV9 and TRBJ2-1, with 10 nucleotides matching TRBD2. Germline loops: CDR1 SGDLS, CDR2 YYNGEE. V was clipped by 0 bases and J by 11 bases; unmatched bases: 8. CDR3 length: 15 amino acids. In DNA, the CDR3 is TGTGCCAGCAGCGTAGAAGGTAGCGGGAGGACACAGCAGTTCTTC. Translation: CASSVEGSGRTQQFF. Full variable domain (rest looked up from reference TRBV9 and TRBJ2-1): DSGVTQTPKHLITATGQRVTLRCSPRSGDLSVYWYQQSLDQGLQFLIQYYNGEERAKGNILERFSAQQFPDLHSELNLSSLELGDSALYFCASSVEGSGRTQQFFGPGTRLTVL.

The chain combines TRBV6-6 with TRBJ2-4, with TRBD1 matching 9 bases. The germline gives CDR1 MNHNY, CDR2 SVGAGI (reference sequence). With V trimmed by 6 bases and J by 8 bases, 8 bases remained unmatched. The CDR3 totals 14 residues. DNA for the CDR3: TGTGCCAGCAGCCGTGGACAGGGGACGCACATTCAGTACTTC. It specifies CASSRGQGTHIQYF.

V usage is TRBV5-8 and J usage is TRBJ2-5, with 11 nucleotides matching TRBD1. After removal of 4 bases from V and 4 bases from J, the junction contained 6 bases not matched to a gene. The germline V gene has CDR1 SGHTS and CDR2 YDEGEE. The CDR3 consists of 15 residues. The CDR3 sequence: CASSTGQGVPETQYF. The CDR3 coding sequence is TGTGCCAGCAGCACGGGACAGGGGGTTCCAGAGACCCAGTACTTC.

J is TRBJ1-5 and V is TRBV18, with D perhaps matching TRBD1 (6 bases). Germline V CDR1 and CDR2: KGHSH, LQKENI. Trimming pared 2 bases from V and 4 bases from J, leaving 12 bases between. The length of the CDR3 is 15 residues. In DNA form, the CDR3 reads TGTGCCAGCTCACCAGTCCCCAGGGGTAATCAGCCCCAGCATTTT. Its translation: CASSPVPRGNQPQHF.

V is TRBV18 and J is TRBJ1-1, with D perhaps TRBD1 (6 bases). CDR1 is KGHSH, CDR2 LQKENI, per germline. This CDR3 is 15 amino acids long. Trimming left V 5 bases short and J 0 bases short, with 13 bases between. CDR3 coding DNA: TGTGCCAGCTCAGGCTCAGGGGCCATGAACACTGAAGCTTTCTTT. This translates into CASSGSGAMNTEAFF.

This clone was seen a single time. V gene TRBV7-2 combines with J gene TRBJ1-2; possibly TRBD1 for D (5 bases). Germline CDR1 is SGHTA and CDR2 is FQGNSA. The CDR3 length is 12 residues. V lost 3 bases, J lost 7 bases, and 9 bases lay in between. This CDR3 is CASSFDRLGYTF. The CDR3 coding sequence is TGTGCCAGCAGCTTCGACAGACTTGGCTACACCTTC. Together with reference TRBV7-2 and TRBJ1-2, the CDR3 gives the full variable domain: GAGVSQSPSNKVTEKGKDVELRCDPISGHTALYWYRQSLGQGLEFLIYFQGNSAPDKSGLPSDRFSAERTGGSVSTLTIQRTQQEDSAVYLCASSFDRLGYTFGSGTRLTVV.

The chain carries TRBV5-4 and TRBJ1-1; weak D call: TRBD1 (5 bases). There are 16 residues in the CDR3. Germline assignment: CDR1 SGHNT and CDR2 YYREEE (reference sequence). V lost 4 bases to trimming and J lost 1 base, with 17 bases between them. The CDR3 loop is CASSPGRQGRNTEAFF. CDR3 sequence (DNA): TGTGCCAGCAGCCCTGGCCGCCAGGGTCGGAACACTGAAGCTTTCTTT.

Regarding this clone: Other DNA sequences in this sample translate to the same CDR3. The V call is TRBV18, the J call TRBJ1-2, with 7 nucleotides matching TRBD1. Per the germline V gene, CDR1 is KGHSH and CDR2 is LQKENI. The CDR3 extends over 13 amino acids. J gave up 3 bases and V 5 bases, and 3 bases lay outside the gene matches. The DNA for the CDR3 is TGTGCCAGCTCATCAACAGGGGACTATGGCTACACCTTC. Translating gives CASSSTGDYGYTF.

A note on this clone: The sample contains more than one DNA sequence encoding this CDR3. The chain is built from TRBV27 and TRBJ1-6; TRBD1 is a possible D gene (6 bases). CDR1 MNHEY and CDR2 SMNVEV come from the germline V gene (reference sequence). This CDR3 has 14 amino acids. Between the trimmed V and J ends, which lost 6 bases and 10 bases, there was a span of 16 bases. The CDR3 loop reads CASRTGGAGSPLHF. CDR3 DNA: TGTGCCAGCAGGACTGGGGGGGCAGGATCACCCCTCCACTTT.

The chain uses TRBV9 and TRBJ2-2; no firm D call. This CDR3 comprises 13 residues. The V end lost 4 bases, the J end lost 4 bases, and 8 bases lay between the germline ends. Germline V CDR1 and CDR2: SGDLS, YYNGEE. Here the CDR3 reads CASSPTRTGELFF. CDR3 DNA sequence: TGTGCCAGCAGCCCGACTCGCACCGGGGAGCTGTTTTTT.

The chain employs TRBV7-9 and TRBJ2-5; D gene uncertain. CDR1 and CDR2 (germline): SEHNR, FQNEAQ (reference sequence). The CDR3 consists of 12 residues. V was shortened by 0 bases and J by 7 bases, with 6 bases between the two germline ends. Written as DNA, the CDR3 is TGTGCCAGCAGCTTAGCGGAGCGGACCCAGTACTTC. It is translated as CASSLAERTQYF.

The CDR3 is CATSRGDSQETQYF. CDR3 in DNA: TGTGCCACCAGCAGAGGAGACAGCCAAGAGACCCAGTACTTC. The chain recombines TRBV15 with TRBJ2-5, with a tentative D call TRBD1 (5 bases). CDR3 size: 14 residues. The germline V gene has CDR1 LNHNV and CDR2 YYDKDF (reference sequence). The V end was cut by 1 base, the J end by 1 base, with 7 bases between.

This clone was picked up a small number of times. CDR3 amino acids: CASSWDSGNTGELFF. CDR3 in DNA: TGCGCCAGCAGCTGGGATAGCGGGAACACCGGGGAGCTGTTTTTT. V gene TRBV5-1 combines with J gene TRBJ2-2, with D perhaps matching TRBD2 (6 bases). This CDR3 has 15 amino acids. Trimming shortened V by 3 bases and J by 1 base, and 10 bases separated the two germline ends. The germline V gene encodes CDR1 SGHRS and CDR2 YFSETQ.

This chain connects TRBV7-9 to TRBJ2-5, with 7 bases matching TRBD2. With V trimmed by 4 bases and J by 1 base, 6 bases remained unmatched. This CDR3 region has 15 residues. Germline-derived CDR1 and CDR2 are SEHNR and FQNEAQ (reference sequence). CDR3 bases: TGTGCCAGCAGCTCCCTCCTAGCGGCCCAAGAGACCCAGTACTTC. Amino acid sequence: CASSSLLAAQETQYF.

The chain is built from TRBV2 and TRBJ1-2; 7 nucleotides match TRBD1. The CDR3 runs 14 residues. Germline values: CDR1 SNHLY, CDR2 FYNNEI. Losses at the gene ends were 6 bases for V and 6 bases for J; bases not matched to a gene: 10. The CDR3 coding sequence is TGTGCCAGCAGCTCCGACCGGCAGGGGGATGGCTACACCTTC. Its protein product is CASSSDRQGDGYTF.

The chain uses TRBV6-5 and TRBJ2-3, with TRBD2 matching 7 bases. Germline loops: CDR1 MNHEY, CDR2 SVGAGI. Trimming took 0 bases from V and 2 from J; bases not matched to a gene: 2. The CDR3 extends over 15 amino acids. CDR3 sequence reads: CASSYSGTTTDTQYF. The CDR3 DNA sequence: TGTGCCAGCAGTTACTCCGGGACTACCACAGATACGCAGTATTTT.